Listed here are 17 T cell receptor beta chains from one sample, sequenced in a study of blood T cells in healthy people across ages. For the second PCR, which ran for about 7 to 11 cycles, a sample-barcoded 5' primer and a J-beta primer mix were used. Each CDR3 protein gets one entry after TCRdb re-called the 5' RACE reads with MiXCR. The sample gives about 680,000 distinct CDR3 sequences, approximately 49% of which show up once; roughly a third is in the top ten. Sequenced: blood. These receptors all stem from a woman in her sixties in good health.

The genes are TRBV7-9 and TRBJ2-3; D remains ambiguous. Between the trimmed V and J ends, which lost 8 bases and 2 bases, there was a span of 17 bases. The length of the CDR3 is 15 residues. Germline loops: CDR1 SEHNR, CDR2 FQNEAQ (reference sequence). The CDR3 reads CASQGRLHDTDTQYF. The CDR3 DNA follows: TGTGCCAGCCAAGGGCGACTTCACGACACAGATACGCAGTATTTT. Based on the CDR3 plus reference TRBV7-9 and TRBJ2-3, the full variable domain is DTGVSQNPRHKITKRGQNVTFRCDPISEHNRLYWYRQTLGQGPEFLTYFQNEAQLEKSRLLSDRFSAERPKGSFSTLEIQRTEQGDSAMYLCASQGRLHDTDTQYFGPGTRLTVL.

V usage is TRBV7-2 and J usage is TRBJ1-4; 9 bases align to TRBD1. This CDR3 comprises 15 residues. J gave up 7 bases and V 5 bases, and 8 bases lay outside the gene matches. CDR1 SGHTA and CDR2 FQGNSA come from the germline V gene. CDR3 coding DNA: TGTGCCAGCAGCCGCGGGACAGGGAGTGTTGAAAAACTGTTTTTT. Translating gives CASSRGTGSVEKLFF.

The sample holds a few counts of this clonotype. CDR3 DNA: TGTGCCAGCAGACGGGACCCCACTCCCTACAATGAGCAGTTCTTC. Its translation is CASRRDPTPYNEQFF. The chain carries TRBV28 and TRBJ2-1; tentatively, D is TRBD1 or TRBD2 (5 bases each). The germline gives CDR1 MDHEN, CDR2 SYDVKM. The V and J ends lost 6 bases and 2 bases respectively, with 14 bases between them. The CDR3 is made up of 15 amino acids.

The chain uses TRBV7-2 and TRBJ2-2; tentatively, D is TRBD2 (6 bases). The germline gives CDR1 SGHTA, CDR2 FQGNSA. This CDR3 region has 14 residues. With 5 bases removed from V and 3 bases from J, the gap between germline ends came to 10 bases. In nucleotides, the CDR3 is TGTGCCAGCAGCCCCGGGAGTTACACCGGGGAGCTGTTTTTT. This translates into CASSPGSYTGELFF.

To note about this clonotype: The junction and the germline gene differ at one end; a read error may be behind it. The chain combines TRBV12-3 or TRBV12-4 with TRBJ1-2; weak D call: TRBD1 (5 bases). This CDR3 region has 12 residues. CDR3 protein: CAGSLSGYGYTF. In DNA, the CDR3 is TGTGCCGGCAGTTTGTCAGGGTATGGCTACACCTTC.

This clonotype was detected a few times. The chain recombines TRBV14 with TRBJ2-4; D unclear. V was cut by 0 bases and J by 9 bases, with 9 bases left in between. The CDR3 has 13 amino acids. CDR1 and CDR2 from the germline V gene are SGHDN and FVKESK. As DNA, the CDR3 is TGTGCCAGCAGCCAAGATCTAGTAAGCATTCAGTACTTC. It specifies CASSQDLVSIQYF.

This clonotype has just a few counts. The rearrangement uses TRBV4-1 and TRBJ2-5; TRBD1 matches at 7 bases. CDR1 MGHRA and CDR2 YSYEKL come from the germline V gene. The J segment lost 5 bases and the V segment lost 4 bases, leaving 10 bases of the junction unmatched. The CDR3 has 15 residues. Here the CDR3 reads CASSLLGQRGETQYF. CDR3 sequence (DNA): TGCGCCAGCAGCCTGTTGGGACAGAGAGGGGAGACCCAGTACTTC.

This clonotype was seen once. CDR3 nucleotide sequence: TGTGCCAGCAGAAGCAACACCGGGACAGGGCGCTACGAGCAGTACTTC. It codes for CASRSNTGTGRYEQYF. The chain employs TRBV2 and TRBJ2-7; 9 positions agree with TRBD1. The CDR3 is 16 amino acids. Germline CDR1 reads SNHLY; CDR2 reads FYNNEI. V shed 6 bases, J shed 3 bases, and the junction held 12 bases outside the gene matches.

In its sample, this clonotype was seen a few times. This chain joins TRBV29-1 and TRBJ1-1; D not resolved. With 5 bases removed from V and 1 base from J, the gap between germline ends came to 8 bases. CDR1 and CDR2 (germline): SQVTM, ANQGSEA. This CDR3 comprises 12 residues. CDR3 protein: CSVRHQNTEAFF. CDR3 DNA sequence: TGCAGCGTTCGCCACCAGAACACTGAAGCTTTCTTT.

The chain recombines TRBV2 with TRBJ2-3; 8 bases are shared with TRBD1. V shed 4 bases and J 4 bases; nucleotides not matched to a gene: 10. The germline V gene has CDR1 SNHLY and CDR2 FYNNEI. The CDR3 has 16 amino acids. CDR3 coding DNA: TGTGCCAGCAGTGGATACGCGACAGGGGTAGCAGATACGCAGTATTTT. Its protein product is CASSGYATGVADTQYF.

The chain is built from TRBV29-1 and TRBJ1-1; D unclear. Germline V gives CDR1 SQVTM, CDR2 ANQGSEA. The length of the CDR3 is 14 residues. V lost 5 bases and J 4 bases, leaving 17 bases between the germline ends. CDR3 loop: CSVTALLTVTEAFF. The CDR3 nucleotides are TGCAGCGTTACGGCCCTCCTGACGGTCACTGAAGCTTTCTTT.

The chain combines TRBV9 with TRBJ1-4; unclear D gene. The CDR3 contains 16 residues. Trimming shortened V by 3 bases and J by 4 bases, and 16 bases separated the two germline ends. Germline lookup yields CDR1 SGDLS and CDR2 YYNGEE. This chain's CDR3 is CASSAGVGFLNEKLFF. DNA for the CDR3: TGTGCCAGCAGCGCCGGAGTGGGATTTCTTAATGAAAAACTGTTTTTT. The full variable domain, rest sourced from reference TRBV9 and TRBJ1-4, is DSGVTQTPKHLITATGQRVTLRCSPRSGDLSVYWYQQSLDQGLQFLIQYYNGEERAKGNILERFSAQQFPDLHSELNLSSLELGDSALYFCASSAGVGFLNEKLFFGSGTQLSVL.

Comment on this clonotype: At one boundary the junction diverges from the germline segment, which might be a read error. V is TRBV28 and J is TRBJ2-7, with TRBD1 identical over 7 bases. In germline, CDR1 is MDHEN, CDR2 SYDVKM. The CDR3 extends over 14 amino acids. The CDR3 loop is CASSPGQSSYEQDF. Written as DNA, the CDR3 is TGTGCCAGCAGCCCGGGACAGTCATCCTACGAGCAGGACTTC.

The chain couples TRBV29-1 to TRBJ2-7; TRBD2 matches at 13 bases. The CDR3 totals 14 residues. Germline V CDR1 and CDR2: SQVTM, ANQGSEA. J was trimmed by 7 bases and V by 6 bases; bases with no gene match: 9. The CDR3 DNA is TGCAGCGTAGCGGGACTAGCGGGAAAGTATGAGCAGTACTTC. Translating gives CSVAGLAGKYEQYF.

This chain links TRBV9 with TRBJ2-7; D possibly matches TRBD1 or TRBD2 (6 bases each). With 4 bases removed from V and 0 bases from J, the gap between germline ends came to 17 bases. From germline, CDR1 is SGDLS and CDR2 YYNGEE. CDR3 size: 16 residues. The CDR3 bases are TGTGCCAGCAGCCCCTCGGGGGCAGCTTCCTCCTACGAGCAGTACTTC. Amino acids: CASSPSGAASSYEQYF.

A few counts support this clonotype. The gene calls are TRBV3-1 and TRBJ1-5; D gene uncertain. The CDR3 is 13 residues long. Germline V gene data show CDR1 as LGHDT and CDR2 as YNNKEL (reference sequence). The V and J ends lost 0 bases and 6 bases respectively, with 6 bases between them. The CDR3, as DNA: TGTGCCAGCAGCCAAGATATAGCTCAGCCCCAGCATTTT. Amino acid sequence: CASSQDIAQPQHF.

The chain carries TRBV18 and TRBJ2-7; 9 bases are shared with TRBD1. Germline loops: CDR1 KGHSH, CDR2 LQKENI. Unmatched junction bases numbered 15, after V lost 8 bases and J lost 7 bases. The CDR3 has 15 amino acids. CDR3 DNA sequence: TGTGCCAGCCTAGGCCTACCGGGACAGGGTCGGGAGCAGTACTTC. It codes for CASLGLPGQGREQYF.